This T cell receptor beta chain is from a study of blood T cell repertoires in COVID-19. Study-wide context: Samples of COVID-19 (acute and convalescent) were obtained from the United States, Italy and Spain. Sample material is recorded as cDNA or gDNA derived from T cells, B-cell-depleted T cells, or PBMCs.

Original data processing: Cell counts per sample came from amplifying reference gene primers. TCRdb's table, derived via immunoSEQ multiplex PCR, lists solely in-frame clones and lacks some. D and trimming were read from the DNA, whereas the V and J calls and clone size are those reported in that table. Of under 200,000 clones listed, approximately 85% were seen once; the top ten hold more than 7.5%. Sequencing input: peripheral blood. The receptor was isolated from a middle-aged man who had recovered from COVID-19.

The CDR3 nucleotides read TGCGCCAGCAGCCGACGCTCCGACTATGAGCAGTTCTTC. As protein: CASSRRSDYEQFF. The J gene is TRBJ2-1, the V gene TRBV4-1; D gene unclear. The CDR3 has 13 amino acids. CDR1 and CDR2 (germline): MGHRA, YSYEKL. Trimming shortened V by 4 bases and J by 8 bases, and 12 bases separated the two germline ends.